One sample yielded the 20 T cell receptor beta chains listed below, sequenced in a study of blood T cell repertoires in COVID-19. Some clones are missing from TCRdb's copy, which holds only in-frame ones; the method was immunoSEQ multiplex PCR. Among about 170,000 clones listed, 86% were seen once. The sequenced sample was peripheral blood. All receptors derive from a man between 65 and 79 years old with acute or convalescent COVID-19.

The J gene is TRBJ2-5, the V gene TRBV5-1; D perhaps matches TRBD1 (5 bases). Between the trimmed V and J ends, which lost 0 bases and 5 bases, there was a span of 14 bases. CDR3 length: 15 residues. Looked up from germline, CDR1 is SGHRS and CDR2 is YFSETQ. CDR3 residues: CASSLGLQGRETQYF. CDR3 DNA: TGCGCCAGCAGCTTGGGCCTTCAGGGTCGGGAGACCCAGTACTTC.

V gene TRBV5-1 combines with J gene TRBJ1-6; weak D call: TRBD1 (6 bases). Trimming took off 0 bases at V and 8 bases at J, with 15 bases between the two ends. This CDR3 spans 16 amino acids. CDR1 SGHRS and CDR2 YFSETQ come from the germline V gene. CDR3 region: CASSLAPDSVDSPLHF. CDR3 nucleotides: TGCGCCAGCAGCTTGGCCCCGGACAGCGTTGATTCACCCCTCCACTTT.

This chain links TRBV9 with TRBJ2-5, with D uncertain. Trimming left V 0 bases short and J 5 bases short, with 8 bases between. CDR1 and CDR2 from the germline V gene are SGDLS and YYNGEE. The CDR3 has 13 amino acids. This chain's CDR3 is CASSVGPQETQYF. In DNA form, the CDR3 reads TGTGCCAGCAGCGTAGGTCCCCAGGAGACCCAGTACTTC. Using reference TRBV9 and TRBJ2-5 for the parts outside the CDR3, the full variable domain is DSGVTQTPKHLITATGQRVTLRCSPRSGDLSVYWYQQSLDQGLQFLIQYYNGEERAKGNILERFSAQQFPDLHSELNLSSLELGDSALYFCASSVGPQETQYFGPGTRLLVL.

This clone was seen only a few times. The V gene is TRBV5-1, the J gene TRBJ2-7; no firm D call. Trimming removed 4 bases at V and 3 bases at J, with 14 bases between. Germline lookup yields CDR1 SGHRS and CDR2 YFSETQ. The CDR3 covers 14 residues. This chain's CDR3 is CASSPGLGYYEQYF. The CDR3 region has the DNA TGCGCCAGCAGCCCAGGTTTAGGATACTACGAGCAGTACTTC.

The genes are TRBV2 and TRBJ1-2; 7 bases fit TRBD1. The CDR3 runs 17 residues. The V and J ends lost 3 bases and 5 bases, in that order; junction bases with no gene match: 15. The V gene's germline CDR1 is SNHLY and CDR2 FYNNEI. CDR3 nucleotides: TGTGCCAGCAGTGATGATATGGAGGGGGCGCGTTTTTATGGCTACACCTTC. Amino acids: CASSDDMEGARFYGYTF. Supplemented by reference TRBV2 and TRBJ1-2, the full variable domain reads EPEVTQTPSHQVTQMGQEVILRCVPISNHLYFYWYRQILGQKVEFLVSFYNNEISEKSEIFDDQFSVERPDGSNFTLKIRSTKLEDSAMYFCASSDDMEGARFYGYTFGSGTRLTVV.

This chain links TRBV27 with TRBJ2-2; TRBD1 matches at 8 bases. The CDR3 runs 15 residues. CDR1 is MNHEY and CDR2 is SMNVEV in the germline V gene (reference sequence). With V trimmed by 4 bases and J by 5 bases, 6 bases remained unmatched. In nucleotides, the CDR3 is TGTGCCAGCAGTTCTCAGGGGGCAGGTACCGGGGAGCTGTTTTTT. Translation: CASSSQGAGTGELFF.

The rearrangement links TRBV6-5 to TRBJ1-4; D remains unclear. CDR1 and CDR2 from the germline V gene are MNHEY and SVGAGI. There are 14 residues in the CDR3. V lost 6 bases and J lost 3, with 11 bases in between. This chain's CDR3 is CASRRDAANEKLFF. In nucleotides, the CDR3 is TGTGCCAGCAGACGCGACGCGGCTAATGAAAAACTGTTTTTT.

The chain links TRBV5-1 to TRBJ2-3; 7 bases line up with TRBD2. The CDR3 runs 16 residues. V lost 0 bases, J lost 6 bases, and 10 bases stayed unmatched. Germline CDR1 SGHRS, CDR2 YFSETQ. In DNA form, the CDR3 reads TGCGCCAGCAGCTTGGGAATAGCGGGCCTTGGGGATACGCAGTATTTT. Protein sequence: CASSLGIAGLGDTQYF.

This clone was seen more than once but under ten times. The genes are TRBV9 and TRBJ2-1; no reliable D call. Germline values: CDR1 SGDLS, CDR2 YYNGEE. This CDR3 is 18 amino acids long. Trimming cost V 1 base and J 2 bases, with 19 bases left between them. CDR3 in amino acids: CASSVRSRPLDPYNEQFF. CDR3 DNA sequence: TGTGCCAGCAGCGTACGGTCGAGGCCCCTCGACCCCTACAATGAGCAGTTCTTC.

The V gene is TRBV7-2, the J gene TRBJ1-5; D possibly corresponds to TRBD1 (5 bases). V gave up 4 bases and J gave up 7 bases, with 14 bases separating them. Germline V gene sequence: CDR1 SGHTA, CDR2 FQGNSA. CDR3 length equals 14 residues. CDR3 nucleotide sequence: TGTGCCAGCAGCTCCGTGGGAGGGGAACAGCCCCAGCATTTT. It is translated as CASSSVGGEQPQHF. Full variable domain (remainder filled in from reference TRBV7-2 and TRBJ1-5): GAGVSQSPSNKVTEKGKDVELRCDPISGHTALYWYRQSLGQGLEFLIYFQGNSAPDKSGLPSDRFSAERTGGSVSTLTIQRTQQEDSAVYLCASSSVGGEQPQHFGDGTRLSIL.

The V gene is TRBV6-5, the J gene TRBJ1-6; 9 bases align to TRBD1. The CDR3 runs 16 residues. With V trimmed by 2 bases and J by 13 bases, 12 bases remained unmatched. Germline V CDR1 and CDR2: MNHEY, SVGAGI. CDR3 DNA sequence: TGTGCCAGCAGTTACGCCGGCACAGGGGGCCGGTCGCCCCTCCACTTT. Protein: CASSYAGTGGRSPLHF.

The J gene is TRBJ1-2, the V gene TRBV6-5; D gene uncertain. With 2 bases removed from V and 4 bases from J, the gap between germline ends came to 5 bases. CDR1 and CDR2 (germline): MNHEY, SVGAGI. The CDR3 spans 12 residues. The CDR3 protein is CASSYAGYGYTF. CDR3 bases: TGTGCCAGCAGTTACGCGGGCTATGGCTACACCTTC.

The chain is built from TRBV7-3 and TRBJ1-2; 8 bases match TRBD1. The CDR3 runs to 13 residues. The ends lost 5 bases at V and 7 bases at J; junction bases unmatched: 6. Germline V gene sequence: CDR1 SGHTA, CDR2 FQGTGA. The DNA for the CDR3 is TGTGCCAGCAGCAGACAGGGGACGGGTGGCTACACCTTC. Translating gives CASSRQGTGGYTF.

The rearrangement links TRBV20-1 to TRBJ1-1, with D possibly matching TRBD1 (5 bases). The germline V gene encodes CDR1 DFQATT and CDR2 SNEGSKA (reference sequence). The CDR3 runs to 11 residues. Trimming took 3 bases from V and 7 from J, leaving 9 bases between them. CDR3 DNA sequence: TGCAGTGCTAGCCAGGGACTTGAAGCTTTCTTT. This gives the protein CSASQGLEAFF.

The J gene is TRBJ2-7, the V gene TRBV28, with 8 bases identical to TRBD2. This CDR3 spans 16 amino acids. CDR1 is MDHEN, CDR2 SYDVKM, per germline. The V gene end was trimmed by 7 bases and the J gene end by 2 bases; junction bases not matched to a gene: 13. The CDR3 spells CASTLPPGRGPYEQYF. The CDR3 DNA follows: TGTGCCAGCACTCTGCCCCCCGGGAGGGGACCCTACGAGCAGTACTTC. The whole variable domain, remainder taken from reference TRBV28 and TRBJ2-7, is DVKVTQSSRYLVKRTGEKVFLECVQDMDHENMFWYRQDPGLGLRLIYFSYDVKMKEKGDIPEGYSVSREKKERFSLILESASTNQTSMYLCASTLPPGRGPYEQYFGPGTRLTVT.

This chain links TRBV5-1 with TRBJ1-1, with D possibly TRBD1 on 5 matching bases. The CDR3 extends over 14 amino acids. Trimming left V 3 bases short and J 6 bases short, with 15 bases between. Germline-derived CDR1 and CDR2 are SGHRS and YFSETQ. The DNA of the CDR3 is TGCGCCAGCAGCTCCACCCAGGGTACCGCTGAAGCTTTCTTT. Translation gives CASSSTQGTAEAFF.

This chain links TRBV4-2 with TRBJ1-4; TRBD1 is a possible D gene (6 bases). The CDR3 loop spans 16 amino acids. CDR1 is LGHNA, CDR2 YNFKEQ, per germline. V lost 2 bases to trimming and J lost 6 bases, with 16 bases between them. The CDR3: CASSQFLQGGYEKLFF. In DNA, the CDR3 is TGTGCCAGCAGCCAATTTCTTCAAGGGGGATATGAAAAACTGTTTTTT.

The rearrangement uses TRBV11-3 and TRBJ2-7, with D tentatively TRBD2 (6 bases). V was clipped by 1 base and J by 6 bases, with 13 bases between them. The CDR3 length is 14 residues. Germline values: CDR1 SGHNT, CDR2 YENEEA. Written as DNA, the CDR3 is TGTGCCAGCAGCTTAGGGGGCCCGGAGGGCGAGCAGTACTTC. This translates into CASSLGGPEGEQYF.

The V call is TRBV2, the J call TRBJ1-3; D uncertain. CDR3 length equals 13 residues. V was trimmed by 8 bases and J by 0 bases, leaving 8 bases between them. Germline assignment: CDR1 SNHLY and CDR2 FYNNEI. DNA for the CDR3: TGTGCCAGCTCCATGAGCTCTGGAAACACCATATATTTT. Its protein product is CASSMSSGNTIYF. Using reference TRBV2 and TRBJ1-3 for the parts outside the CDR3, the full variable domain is EPEVTQTPSHQVTQMGQEVILRCVPISNHLYFYWYRQILGQKVEFLVSFYNNEISEKSEIFDDQFSVERPDGSNFTLKIRSTKLEDSAMYFCASSMSSGNTIYFGEGSWLTVV.

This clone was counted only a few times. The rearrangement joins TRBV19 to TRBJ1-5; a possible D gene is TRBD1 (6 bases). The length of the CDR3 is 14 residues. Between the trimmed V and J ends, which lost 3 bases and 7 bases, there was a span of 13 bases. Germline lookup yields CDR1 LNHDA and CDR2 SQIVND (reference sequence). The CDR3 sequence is CASSMGRGEQPQHF. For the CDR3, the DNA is TGTGCCAGTAGTATGGGCAGGGGTGAACAGCCCCAGCATTTT.